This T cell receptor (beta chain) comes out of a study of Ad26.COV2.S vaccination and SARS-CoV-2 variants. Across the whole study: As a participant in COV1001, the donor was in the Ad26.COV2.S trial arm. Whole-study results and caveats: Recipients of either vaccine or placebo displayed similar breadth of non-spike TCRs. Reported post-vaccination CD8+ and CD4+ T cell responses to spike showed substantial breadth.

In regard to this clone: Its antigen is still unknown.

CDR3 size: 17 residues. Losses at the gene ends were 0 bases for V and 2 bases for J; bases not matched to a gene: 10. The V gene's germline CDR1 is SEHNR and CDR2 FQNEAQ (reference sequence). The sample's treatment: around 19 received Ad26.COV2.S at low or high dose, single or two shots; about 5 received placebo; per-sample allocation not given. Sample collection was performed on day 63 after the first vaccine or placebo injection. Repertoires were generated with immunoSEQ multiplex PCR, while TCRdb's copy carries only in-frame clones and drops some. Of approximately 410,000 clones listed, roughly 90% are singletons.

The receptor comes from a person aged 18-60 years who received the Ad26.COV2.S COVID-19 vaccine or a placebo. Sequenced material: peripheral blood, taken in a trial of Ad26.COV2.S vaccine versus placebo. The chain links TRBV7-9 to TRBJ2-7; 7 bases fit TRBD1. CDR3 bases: TGTGCCAGCAGCTTAGCGATCAAGACAGGGATTCCCTACGAGCAGTACTTC. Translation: CASSLAIKTGIPYEQYF.